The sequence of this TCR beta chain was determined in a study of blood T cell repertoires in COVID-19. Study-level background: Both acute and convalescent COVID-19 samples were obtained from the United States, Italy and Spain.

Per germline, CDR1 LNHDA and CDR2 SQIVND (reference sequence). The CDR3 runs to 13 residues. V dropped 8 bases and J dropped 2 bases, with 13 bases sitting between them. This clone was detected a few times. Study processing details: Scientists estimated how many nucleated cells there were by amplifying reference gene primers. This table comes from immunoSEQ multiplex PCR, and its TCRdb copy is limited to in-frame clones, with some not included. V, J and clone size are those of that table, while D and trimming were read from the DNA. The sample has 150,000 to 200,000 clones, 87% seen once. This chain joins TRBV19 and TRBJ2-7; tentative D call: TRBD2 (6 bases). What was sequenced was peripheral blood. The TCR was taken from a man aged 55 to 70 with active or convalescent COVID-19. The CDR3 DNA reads TGTGCCAGTGCCCCGGGGGAAGCCTACGAGCAGTACTTC. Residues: CASAPGEAYEQYF. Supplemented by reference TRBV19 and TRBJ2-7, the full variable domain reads DGGITQSPKYLFRKEGQNVTLSCEQNLNHDAMYWYRQDPGQGLRLIYYSQIVNDFQKGDIAEGYSVSREKKESFPLTVTSAQKNPTAFYLCASAPGEAYEQYFGPGTRLTVT.